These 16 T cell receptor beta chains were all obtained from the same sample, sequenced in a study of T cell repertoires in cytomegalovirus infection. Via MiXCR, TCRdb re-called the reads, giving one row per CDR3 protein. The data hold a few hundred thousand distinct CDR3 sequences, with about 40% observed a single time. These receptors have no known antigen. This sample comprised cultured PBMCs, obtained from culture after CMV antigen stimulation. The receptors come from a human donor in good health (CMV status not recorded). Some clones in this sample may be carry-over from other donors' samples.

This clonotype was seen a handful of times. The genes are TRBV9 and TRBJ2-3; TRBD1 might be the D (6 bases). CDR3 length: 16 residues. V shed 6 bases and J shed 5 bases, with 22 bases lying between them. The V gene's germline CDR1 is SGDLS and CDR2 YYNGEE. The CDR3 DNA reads TGTGCCAGCACCCCCGTCGGACAGCTAAGGGTAGATACGCAGTATTTT. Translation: CASTPVGQLRVDTQYF.

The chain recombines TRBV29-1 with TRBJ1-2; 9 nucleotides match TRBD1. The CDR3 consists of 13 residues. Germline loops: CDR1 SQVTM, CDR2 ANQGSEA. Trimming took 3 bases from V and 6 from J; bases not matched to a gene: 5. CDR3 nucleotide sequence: TGCAGCGTTGACGGGACAGGGCGACATGGCTACACCTTC. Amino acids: CSVDGTGRHGYTF.

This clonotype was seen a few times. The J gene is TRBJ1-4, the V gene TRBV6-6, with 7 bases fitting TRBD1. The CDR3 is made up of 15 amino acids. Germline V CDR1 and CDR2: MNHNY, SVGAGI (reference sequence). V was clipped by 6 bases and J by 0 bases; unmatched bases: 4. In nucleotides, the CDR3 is TGTGCCAGCAGGTACAGGGGTGCAACTAATGAAAAACTGTTTTTT. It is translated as CASRYRGATNEKLFF.

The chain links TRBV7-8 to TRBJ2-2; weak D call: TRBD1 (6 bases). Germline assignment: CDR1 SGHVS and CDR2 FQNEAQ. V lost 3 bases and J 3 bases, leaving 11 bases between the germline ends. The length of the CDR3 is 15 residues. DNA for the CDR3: TGTGCCAGCAGCTTGTACAGGGTCGACACCGGGGAGCTGTTTTTT. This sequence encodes CASSLYRVDTGELFF.

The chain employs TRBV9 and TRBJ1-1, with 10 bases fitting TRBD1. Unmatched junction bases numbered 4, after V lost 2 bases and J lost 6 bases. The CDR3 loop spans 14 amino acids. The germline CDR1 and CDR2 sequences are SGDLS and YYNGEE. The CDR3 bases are TGTGCCAGCAGCGTGGGACAGGGGTGGGCTGAAGCTTTCTTT. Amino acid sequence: CASSVGQGWAEAFF.

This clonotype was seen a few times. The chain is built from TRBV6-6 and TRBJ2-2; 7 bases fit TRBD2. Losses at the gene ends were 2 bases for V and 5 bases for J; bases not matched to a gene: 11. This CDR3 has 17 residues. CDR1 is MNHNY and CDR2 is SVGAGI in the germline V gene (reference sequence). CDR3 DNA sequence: TGTGCCAGCAGTTACGGTTCGTTCCTAGCGGATACCGGGGAGCTGTTTTTT. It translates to CASSYGSFLADTGELFF.

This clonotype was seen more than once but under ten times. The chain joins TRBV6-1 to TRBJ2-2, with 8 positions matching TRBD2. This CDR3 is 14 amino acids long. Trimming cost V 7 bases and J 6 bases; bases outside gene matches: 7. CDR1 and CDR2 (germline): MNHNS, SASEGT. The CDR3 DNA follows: TGTGCCAGCAAGGGGACTAGTGGTCCCGGGGAGCTGTTTTTT. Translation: CASKGTSGPGELFF.

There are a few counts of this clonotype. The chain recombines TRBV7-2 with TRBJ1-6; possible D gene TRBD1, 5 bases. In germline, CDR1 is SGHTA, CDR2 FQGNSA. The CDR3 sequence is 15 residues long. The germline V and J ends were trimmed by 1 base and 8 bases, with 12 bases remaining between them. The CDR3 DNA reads TGTGCCAGCAGCTTAGTCTGGGGCATGGATTCACCCCTCCACTTT. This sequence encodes CASSLVWGMDSPLHF.

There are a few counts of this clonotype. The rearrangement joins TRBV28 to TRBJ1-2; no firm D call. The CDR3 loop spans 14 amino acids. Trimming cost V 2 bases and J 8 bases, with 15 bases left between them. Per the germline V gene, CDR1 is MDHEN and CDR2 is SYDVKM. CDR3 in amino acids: CASSLVRAPEGYTF. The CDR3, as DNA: TGTGCCAGCAGTTTAGTAAGGGCCCCAGAGGGCTACACCTTC.

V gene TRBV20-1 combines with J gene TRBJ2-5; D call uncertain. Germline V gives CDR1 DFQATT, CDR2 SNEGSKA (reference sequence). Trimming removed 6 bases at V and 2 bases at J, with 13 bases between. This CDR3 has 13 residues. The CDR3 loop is CSAAVASQETQYF. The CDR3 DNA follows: TGCAGTGCGGCGGTGGCCTCACAAGAGACCCAGTACTTC.

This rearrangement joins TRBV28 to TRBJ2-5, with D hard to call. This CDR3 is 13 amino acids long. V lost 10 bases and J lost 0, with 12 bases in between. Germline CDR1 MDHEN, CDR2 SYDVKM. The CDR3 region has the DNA TGTGCCACGCGGTGGGGAAACCAAGAGACCCAGTACTTC. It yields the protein CATRWGNQETQYF.

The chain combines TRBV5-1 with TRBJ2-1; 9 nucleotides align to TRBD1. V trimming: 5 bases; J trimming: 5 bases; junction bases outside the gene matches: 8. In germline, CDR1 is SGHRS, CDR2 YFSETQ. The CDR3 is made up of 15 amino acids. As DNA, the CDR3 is TGCGCCAGCAGTTTGACAGGGGGAGGGAACAATGAGCAGTTCTTC. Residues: CASSLTGGGNNEQFF. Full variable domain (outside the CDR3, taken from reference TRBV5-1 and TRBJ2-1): KAGVTQTPRYLIKTRGQQVTLSCSPISGHRSVSWYQQTPGQGLQFLFEYFSETQRNKGNFPGRFSGRQFSNSRSEMNVSTLELGDSALYLCASSLTGGGNNEQFFGPGTRLTVL.

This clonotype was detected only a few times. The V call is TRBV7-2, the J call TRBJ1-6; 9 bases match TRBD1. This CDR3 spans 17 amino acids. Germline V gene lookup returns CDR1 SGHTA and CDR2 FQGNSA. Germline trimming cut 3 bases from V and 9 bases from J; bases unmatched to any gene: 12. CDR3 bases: TGTGCCAGCAGCTTGAGGACAGGGGCGGCCATGAGTTCACCCCTCCACTTT. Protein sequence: CASSLRTGAAMSSPLHF. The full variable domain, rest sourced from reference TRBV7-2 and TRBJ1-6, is GAGVSQSPSNKVTEKGKDVELRCDPISGHTALYWYRQSLGQGLEFLIYFQGNSAPDKSGLPSDRFSAERTGGSVSTLTIQRTQQEDSAVYLCASSLRTGAAMSSPLHFGNGTRLTVT.

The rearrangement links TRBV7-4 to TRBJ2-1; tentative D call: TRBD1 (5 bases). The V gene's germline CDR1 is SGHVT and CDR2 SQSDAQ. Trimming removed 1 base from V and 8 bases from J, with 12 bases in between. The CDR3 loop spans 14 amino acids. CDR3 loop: CASSLDLGAYEQFF. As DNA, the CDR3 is TGTGCCAGCAGCTTAGATCTTGGGGCTTATGAGCAGTTCTTC.

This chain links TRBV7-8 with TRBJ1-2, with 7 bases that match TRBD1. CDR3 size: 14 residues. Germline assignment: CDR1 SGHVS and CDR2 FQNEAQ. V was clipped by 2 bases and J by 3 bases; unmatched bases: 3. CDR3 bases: TGTGCCAGCAGCTTACAGAGGGGGCACTATGGCTACACCTTC. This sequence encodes CASSLQRGHYGYTF. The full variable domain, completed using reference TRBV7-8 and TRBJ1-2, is GAGVSQSPRYKVAKRGQDVALRCDPISGHVSLFWYQQALGQGPEFLTYFQNEAQLDKSGLPSDRFFAERPEGSVSTLKIQRTQQEDSAVYLCASSLQRGHYGYTFGSGTRLTVV.

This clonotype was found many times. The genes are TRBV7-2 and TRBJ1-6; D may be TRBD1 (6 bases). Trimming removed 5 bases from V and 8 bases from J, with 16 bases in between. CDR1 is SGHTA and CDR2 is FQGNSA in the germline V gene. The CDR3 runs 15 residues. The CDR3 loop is CASSAQGQGYSPLHF. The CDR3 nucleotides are TGTGCCAGCAGCGCCCAGGGGCAGGGGTATTCACCCCTCCACTTT.